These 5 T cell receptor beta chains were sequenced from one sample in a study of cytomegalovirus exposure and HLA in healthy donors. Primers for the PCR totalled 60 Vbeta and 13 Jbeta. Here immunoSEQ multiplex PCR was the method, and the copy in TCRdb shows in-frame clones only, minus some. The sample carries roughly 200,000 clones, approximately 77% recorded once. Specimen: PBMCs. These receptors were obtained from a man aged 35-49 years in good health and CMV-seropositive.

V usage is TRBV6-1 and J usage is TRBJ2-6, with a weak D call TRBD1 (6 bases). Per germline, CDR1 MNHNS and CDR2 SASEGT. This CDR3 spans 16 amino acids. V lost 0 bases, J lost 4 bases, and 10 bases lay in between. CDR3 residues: CASSEAGAWGANVLTF. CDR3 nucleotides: TGTGCCAGCAGTGAAGCGGGGGCCTGGGGGGCCAACGTCCTGACTTTC.

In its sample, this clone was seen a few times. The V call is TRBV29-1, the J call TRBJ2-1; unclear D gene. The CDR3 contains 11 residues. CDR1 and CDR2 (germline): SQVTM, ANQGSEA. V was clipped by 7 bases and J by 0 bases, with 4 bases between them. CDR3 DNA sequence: TGCAGCGCCCTCTCCTACAATGAGCAGTTCTTC. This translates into CSALSYNEQFF.

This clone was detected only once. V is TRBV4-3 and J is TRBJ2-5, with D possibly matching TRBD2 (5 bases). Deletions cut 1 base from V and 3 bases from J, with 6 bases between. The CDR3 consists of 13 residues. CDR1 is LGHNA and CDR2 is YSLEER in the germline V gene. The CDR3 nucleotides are TGCGCCAGCAGCCAAGTGGGAGAAGAGACCCAGTACTTC. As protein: CASSQVGEETQYF.

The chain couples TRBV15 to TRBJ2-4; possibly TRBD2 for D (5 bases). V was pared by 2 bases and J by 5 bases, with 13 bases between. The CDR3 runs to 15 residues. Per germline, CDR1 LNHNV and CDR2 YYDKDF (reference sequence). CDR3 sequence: CATSRSGSGENIQYF. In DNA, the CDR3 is TGTGCCACCAGCAGATCGGGGTCCGGGGAAAACATTCAGTACTTC.

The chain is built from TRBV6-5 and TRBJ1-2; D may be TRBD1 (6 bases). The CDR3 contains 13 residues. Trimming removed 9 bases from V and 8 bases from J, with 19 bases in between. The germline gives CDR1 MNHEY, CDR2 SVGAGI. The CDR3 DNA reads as TGTGCCAGTCACCGCCTCCGGACAGAGGGCTACACCTTC. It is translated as CASHRLRTEGYTF.